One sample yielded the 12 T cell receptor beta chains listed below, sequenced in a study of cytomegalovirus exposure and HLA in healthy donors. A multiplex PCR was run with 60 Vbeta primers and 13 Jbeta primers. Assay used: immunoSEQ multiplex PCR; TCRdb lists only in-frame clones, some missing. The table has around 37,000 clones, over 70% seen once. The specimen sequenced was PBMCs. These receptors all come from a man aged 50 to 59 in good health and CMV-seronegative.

The CDR3 sequence is CASSRSAGGVNEQFF. The CDR3 bases are TGTGCCAGCAGTCGGTCGGCGGGAGGGGTCAATGAGCAGTTCTTC. The genes are TRBV7-2 and TRBJ2-1, with TRBD2 matching over 9 bases. This CDR3 has 15 residues. With 6 bases clipped from V and 6 bases from J, the junction kept 9 bases outside the gene matches. Germline V CDR1 and CDR2: SGHTA, FQGNSA. Drawing the rest from reference TRBV7-2 and TRBJ2-1, the complete variable domain is GAGVSQSPSNKVTEKGKDVELRCDPISGHTALYWYRQSLGQGLEFLIYFQGNSAPDKSGLPSDRFSAERTGGSVSTLTIQRTQQEDSAVYLCASSRSAGGVNEQFFGPGTRLTVL.

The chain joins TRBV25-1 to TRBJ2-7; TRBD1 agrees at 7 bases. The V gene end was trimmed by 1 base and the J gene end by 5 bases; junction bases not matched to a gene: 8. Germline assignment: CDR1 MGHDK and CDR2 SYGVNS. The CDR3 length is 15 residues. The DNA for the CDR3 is TGTGCCAGCAGTGAATCTAACAGGGGCGTCGACGAGCAGTACTTC. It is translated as CASSESNRGVDEQYF.

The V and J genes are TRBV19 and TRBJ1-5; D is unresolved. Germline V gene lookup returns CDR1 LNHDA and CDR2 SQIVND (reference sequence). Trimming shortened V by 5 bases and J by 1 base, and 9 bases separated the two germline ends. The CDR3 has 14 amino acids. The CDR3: CASSLRESNQPQHF. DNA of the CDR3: TGTGCCAGTAGTCTGAGGGAGAGCAATCAGCCCCAGCATTTT.

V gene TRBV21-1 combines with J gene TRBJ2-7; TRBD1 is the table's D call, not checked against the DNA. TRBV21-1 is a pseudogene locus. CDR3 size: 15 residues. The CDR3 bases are TGTGCCAGCAGGGGGACAGGTAGGAGCTCCTACGAGCAGTACTTC. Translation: CASRGTGRSSYEQYF.

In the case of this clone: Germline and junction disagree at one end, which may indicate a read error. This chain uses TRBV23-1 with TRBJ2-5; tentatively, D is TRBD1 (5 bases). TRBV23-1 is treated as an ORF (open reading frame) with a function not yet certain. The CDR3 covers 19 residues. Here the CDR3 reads CASSHSGQGPGCSTNDSDF. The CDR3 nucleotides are TGCGCCAGCAGTCATTCCGGACAAGGGCCTGGCTGTTCTACGAACGACTCGGACTTC.

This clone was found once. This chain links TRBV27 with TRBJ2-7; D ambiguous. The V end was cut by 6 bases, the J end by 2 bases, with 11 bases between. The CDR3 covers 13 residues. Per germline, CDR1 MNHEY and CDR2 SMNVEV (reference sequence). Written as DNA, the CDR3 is TGTGCCAGCAGACAGTCTTGGCCCTACGAGCAGTACTTC. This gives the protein CASRQSWPYEQYF.

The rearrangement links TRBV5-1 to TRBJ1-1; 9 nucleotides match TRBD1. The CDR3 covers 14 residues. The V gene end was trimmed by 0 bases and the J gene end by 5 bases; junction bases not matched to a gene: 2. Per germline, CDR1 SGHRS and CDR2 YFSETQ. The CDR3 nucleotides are TGCGCCAGCAGCTTGGATGGACAGGGGACTGAAGCTTTCTTT. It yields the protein CASSLDGQGTEAFF.

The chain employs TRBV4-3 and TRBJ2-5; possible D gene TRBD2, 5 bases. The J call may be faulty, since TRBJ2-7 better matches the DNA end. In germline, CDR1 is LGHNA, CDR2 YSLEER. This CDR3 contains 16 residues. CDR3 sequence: CASSQDTSGLSYEQYF. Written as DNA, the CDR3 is TGCGCCAGCAGCCAAGATACATCGGGGTTGTCCTACGAGCAGTACTTC.

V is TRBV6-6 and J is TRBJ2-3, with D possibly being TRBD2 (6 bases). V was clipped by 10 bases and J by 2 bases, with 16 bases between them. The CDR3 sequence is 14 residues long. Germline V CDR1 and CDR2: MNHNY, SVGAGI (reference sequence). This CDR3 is CATKNSGNTDTQYF. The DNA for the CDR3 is TGTGCCACTAAGAATAGCGGTAACACAGATACGCAGTATTTT.

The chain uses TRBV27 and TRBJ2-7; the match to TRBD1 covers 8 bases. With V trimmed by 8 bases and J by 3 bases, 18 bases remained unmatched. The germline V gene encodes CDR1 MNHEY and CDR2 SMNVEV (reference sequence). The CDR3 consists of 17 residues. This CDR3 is CASPYRGSCLRNYEQYF. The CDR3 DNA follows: TGTGCCAGCCCCTACAGGGGGTCATGCCTTCGGAACTACGAGCAGTACTTC.

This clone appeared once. In DNA form, the CDR3 reads TGTGCCATCAGTGAAGGGAGGGACCGTGGCTACACCTTC. This gives the protein CAISEGRDRGYTF. V is TRBV10-3 and J is TRBJ1-2, with TRBD1 as a possible D gene (5 bases). Germline assignment: CDR1 ENHRY and CDR2 SYGVKD. The CDR3 covers 13 residues. Deletions cut 3 bases from V and 7 bases from J, with 12 bases between.

As DNA, the CDR3 is TGTGCCAGCAGCCTCCTAGCGGGAGGCGATGAGCAGTTCTTC. It yields the protein CASSLLAGGDEQFF. The gene calls are TRBV11-2 and TRBJ2-1, with 11 bases aligning to TRBD2. J lost 8 bases, V lost 5 bases, and 5 bases had no gene match. Germline V CDR1 and CDR2: SGHAT, FQNNGV. The CDR3 totals 14 residues.